This passage covers 31 T cell receptor beta chains from one sample sequenced in a study of T cells in tuberculosis. The table came from immunoSEQ multiplex PCR; TCRdb's copy has only in-frame clones and leaves some out. The sample consists of roughly 29,000 clones, approximately 93% of them appearing once. The sequenced sample was PBMCs. The receptors were gathered from a donor aged 10-29 years with latent tuberculosis or without tuberculosis infection.

The rearrangement links TRBV28 to TRBJ2-5; 12 positions agree with TRBD1. CDR1 MDHEN and CDR2 SYDVKM come from the germline V gene. This CDR3 has 15 residues. V shed 8 bases, J shed 1 base, and the junction held 5 bases outside the gene matches. The CDR3 loop reads CASHRDRGPQETQYF. In nucleotides, the CDR3 is TGTGCCAGCCACCGGGACAGGGGGCCCCAAGAGACCCAGTACTTC.

The chain carries TRBV7-2 and TRBJ2-1; 8 bases line up with TRBD2. V gave up 5 bases and J gave up 8 bases; unmatched junction bases: 5. The CDR3 is 13 residues long. Germline V gives CDR1 SGHTA, CDR2 FQGNSA. CDR3: CASSPRTSHEQFF. In DNA form, the CDR3 reads TGTGCCAGCAGCCCACGGACTAGCCATGAGCAGTTCTTC.

This rearrangement joins TRBV5-1 to TRBJ2-1; a weak D match, TRBD2 (6 bases). Germline V CDR1 and CDR2: SGHRS, YFSETQ. CDR3 length: 15 amino acids. Trimming pared 2 bases from V and 5 bases from J, leaving 14 bases between. CDR3 sequence reads: CASSFRDWDNNEQFF. CDR3 nucleotide sequence: TGCGCCAGCAGCTTCCGGGACTGGGATAACAATGAGCAGTTCTTC.

The chain carries TRBV5-6 and TRBJ2-5, with 7 bases lining up with TRBD1. The V gene end was trimmed by 3 bases and the J gene end by 6 bases; junction bases not matched to a gene: 11. This CDR3 comprises 15 residues. Germline loops: CDR1 SGHDT, CDR2 YYEEEE. The CDR3 DNA sequence: TGTGCCAGCAGCTCGTTGACAGGGATCGGGAAGACCCAGTACTTC. Translated: CASSSLTGIGKTQYF.

This clone was counted a single time. Written as DNA, the CDR3 is TGTGCCAGTAGTATGACTCCGCATATGCGGTTGAACACTGAAGCTTTCTTT. Protein: CASSMTPHMRLNTEAFF. The V call is TRBV19, the J call TRBJ1-1; D gene ambiguous. Germline V gene data show CDR1 as LNHDA and CDR2 as SQIVND (reference sequence). V lost 3 bases to trimming and J lost 0 bases, with 17 bases between them. CDR3 length: 17 residues. The full variable domain, with the rest looked up from reference TRBV19 and TRBJ1-1, is DGGITQSPKYLFRKEGQNVTLSCEQNLNHDAMYWYRQDPGQGLRLIYYSQIVNDFQKGDIAEGYSVSREKKESFPLTVTSAQKNPTAFYLCASSMTPHMRLNTEAFFGQGTRLTVV.

The chain uses TRBV21-1 and TRBJ2-1; the DNA was not used to check the table's D call, TRBD1. TRBV21-1 is tagged as a pseudogene. CDR3 length: 16 amino acids. DNA of the CDR3: TGTGCCAGCAGCACCCGACAGGGACCATCCTACAATGAGCAGTTCTTC. Amino acids: CASSTRQGPSYNEQFF.

This chain joins TRBV6-1 and TRBJ1-6; the D gene is possibly TRBD1 (5 bases). V shed 3 bases and J shed 7 bases, with 16 bases lying between them. The CDR3 totals 16 residues. Germline CDR1 and CDR2: MNHNS and SASEGT. DNA for the CDR3: TGTGCCAGCAGTGAGTGGTCAGGGTATTTGAATTCACCCCTCCACTTT. It translates to CASSEWSGYLNSPLHF.

This clone was seen once. This chain links TRBV6-5 with TRBJ1-6, with D maybe TRBD1 (6 bases). Trimming left V 2 bases short and J 5 bases short, with 10 bases between. Germline V gene data show CDR1 as MNHEY and CDR2 as SVGAGI. The CDR3 totals 15 residues. CDR3: CASSYRKGDNSPLHF. The CDR3 region has the DNA TGTGCCAGCAGTTACCGAAAGGGGGATAATTCACCCCTCCACTTT.

The rearrangement uses TRBV5-1 and TRBJ2-3, with D tentatively TRBD2 (5 bases). The CDR3 is 13 residues long. Germline CDR1 is SGHRS and CDR2 is YFSETQ. V lost 3 bases, J lost 2 bases, and 7 bases lay in between. For the CDR3, the DNA is TGCGCCAGCAGCTGGAGGTCCACAGATACGCAGTATTTT. This translates into CASSWRSTDTQYF.

V and J are TRBV19 and TRBJ2-1; possibly TRBD1 for D (6 bases). Germline assignment: CDR1 LNHDA and CDR2 SQIVND (reference sequence). Between the trimmed V and J ends, which lost 6 bases and 4 bases, there was a span of 10 bases. The CDR3 is 13 residues long. The CDR3 reads CASRVQGYNEQFF. Here the CDR3 DNA reads TGTGCCAGTAGGGTACAGGGATACAATGAGCAGTTCTTC.

The J gene is TRBJ2-1, the V gene TRBV29-1; TRBD2 matches at 9 bases. Unmatched junction bases numbered 0, after V lost 2 bases and J lost 7 bases. Per the germline V gene, CDR1 is SQVTM and CDR2 is ANQGSEA. The CDR3 sequence is 12 residues long. The CDR3 reads CSVELAGNEQFF. The CDR3 DNA reads TGCAGCGTTGAACTAGCGGGAAATGAGCAGTTCTTC.

V gene TRBV5-1 combines with J gene TRBJ1-4; D is perhaps TRBD1 (5 bases). Germline V CDR1 and CDR2: SGHRS, YFSETQ. Trimming took off 5 bases at V and 4 bases at J, with 15 bases between the two ends. The CDR3 length is 15 residues. Here the CDR3 reads CASRRTGTLNEKLFF. The CDR3 nucleotides read TGCGCCAGCAGACGTACAGGCACCCTTAATGAAAAACTGTTTTTT.

This chain uses TRBV6-5 with TRBJ2-2; tentatively, D is TRBD1 (6 bases). The germline CDR1 and CDR2 sequences are MNHEY and SVGAGI. This CDR3 is 14 amino acids long. Trimming stripped 4 bases from V and 4 bases from J, with 10 bases between. The CDR3 spells CASSLTGTTGELFF. CDR3 DNA sequence: TGTGCCAGCAGTTTGACAGGCACCACCGGGGAGCTGTTTTTT.

Only one count was recorded for this clone. This chain connects TRBV18 to TRBJ1-3, with D hard to call. Germline-derived CDR1 and CDR2 are KGHSH and LQKENI. This CDR3 has 13 amino acids. V was pared by 3 bases and J by 4 bases, with 7 bases between. The CDR3 nucleotides read TGTGCCAGCTCACCCTCCGAGGGAAACACCATATATTTT. Translating gives CASSPSEGNTIYF.

The CDR3 bases are TGTGCCAGCAGCGGTAGCGGGGGCTACACAGATACGCAGTATTTT. This translates into CASSGSGGYTDTQYF. The chain combines TRBV28 with TRBJ2-3; 9 positions agree with TRBD2. CDR1 is MDHEN and CDR2 is SYDVKM in the germline V gene. The CDR3 contains 15 residues. V was clipped by 6 bases and J by 2 bases; unmatched bases: 6.

The chain uses TRBV2 and TRBJ2-7; tentatively, D is TRBD2 (6 bases). This CDR3 has 16 amino acids. Trimming removed 8 bases at V and 9 bases at J, with 29 bases between. CDR1 SNHLY and CDR2 FYNNEI come from the germline V gene. CDR3 residues: CASGGLMGEGGVRQYF. CDR3 DNA: TGTGCCAGCGGTGGGTTAATGGGTGAGGGAGGAGTAAGGCAGTACTTC.

DNA of the CDR3: TGTGCCAGCAGCTCCCCTACTCACAATGAGCAGTTCTTC. It is translated as CASSSPTHNEQFF. V is TRBV7-9 and J is TRBJ2-1; D uncertain. The CDR3 has 13 residues. Looked up from germline, CDR1 is SEHNR and CDR2 is FQNEAQ (reference sequence). The V and J ends lost 4 bases and 5 bases respectively, with 9 bases between them. Drawing the rest from reference TRBV7-9 and TRBJ2-1, the complete variable domain is DTGVSQNPRHKITKRGQNVTFRCDPISEHNRLYWYRQTLGQGPEFLTYFQNEAQLEKSRLLSDRFSAERPKGSFSTLEIQRTEQGDSAMYLCASSSPTHNEQFFGPGTRLTVL.

This clone was observed a single time. V usage is TRBV27 and J usage is TRBJ1-5; perhaps TRBD1 as D (6 bases). Germline loops: CDR1 MNHEY, CDR2 SMNVEV (reference sequence). CDR3 length equals 15 residues. V lost 1 base to trimming and J lost 7 bases, with 14 bases between them. The CDR3 DNA is TGTGCCAGCAGTTTATATACAGGGCGTTGGCAGCCCCAGCATTTT. It specifies CASSLYTGRWQPQHF.

This clone was detected only once. V gene TRBV18 combines with J gene TRBJ2-7; 11 bases agree with TRBD2. J lost 2 bases, V lost 3 bases, and 0 bases had no gene match. Germline CDR1 and CDR2: KGHSH and LQKENI. There are 14 residues in the CDR3. The DNA for the CDR3 is TGTGCCAGCTCACCGACTAGCGGGGCCTACGAGCAGTACTTC. Its translation is CASSPTSGAYEQYF.

The V and J genes are TRBV7-8 and TRBJ2-2; D perhaps matches TRBD1 (6 bases). The germline gives CDR1 SGHVS, CDR2 FQNEAQ. Trimming pared 2 bases from V and 6 bases from J, leaving 7 bases between. The CDR3 totals 13 residues. CDR3 region: CASSLTGSGELFF. CDR3 sequence (DNA): TGTGCCAGCAGCTTAACAGGGTCCGGGGAGCTGTTTTTT.

The genes are TRBV5-4 and TRBJ2-3; D is uncertain. This CDR3 spans 12 amino acids. Germline lookup yields CDR1 SGHNT and CDR2 YYREEE (reference sequence). Trimming took 0 bases from V and 6 from J, leaving 5 bases between them. CDR3 sequence (DNA): TGTGCCAGCAGCTTGGATCGTGATACGCAGTATTTT. Translated, it gives CASSLDRDTQYF.

The CDR3 region has the DNA TGTGCCAGCAGAGCCGGGACAGCGAACACTGAAGCTTTCTTT. This codes for CASRAGTANTEAFF. V usage is TRBV2 and J usage is TRBJ1-1; 7 positions agree with TRBD1. The V gene end was trimmed by 6 bases and the J gene end by 1 base; junction bases not matched to a gene: 5. Germline lookup yields CDR1 SNHLY and CDR2 FYNNEI. CDR3 length equals 14 residues.

The J gene is TRBJ1-5, the V gene TRBV28; 8 bases are a match to TRBD1. The CDR3 extends over 20 amino acids. From germline, CDR1 is MDHEN and CDR2 SYDVKM. After removal of 6 bases from V and 2 bases from J, the junction contained 21 bases not matched to a gene. The DNA of the CDR3 is TGTGCCAGCAGCACAACTGGTCCAGCGACAGGGGTTTACGGCAATCAGCCCCAGCATTTT. It encodes CASSTTGPATGVYGNQPQHF.

This chain joins TRBV5-1 and TRBJ2-1; 14 positions agree with TRBD2. Germline values: CDR1 SGHRS, CDR2 YFSETQ. V lost 3 bases and J lost 4; bases outside the gene matches: 6. This CDR3 has 17 residues. For the CDR3, the DNA is TGCGCCAGCAGCTCGAGACTAGCGGGAGGGCTTTACAATGAGCAGTTCTTC. As protein: CASSSRLAGGLYNEQFF.

The chain has TRBV19 and TRBJ1-3; 8 bases align to TRBD1. The length of the CDR3 is 15 residues. The germline V gene has CDR1 LNHDA and CDR2 SQIVND (reference sequence). V gave up 7 bases and J gave up 2 bases; unmatched junction bases: 7. The CDR3 sequence is CASKHPGQAGNTIYF. In DNA, the CDR3 is TGTGCCAGTAAACATCCGGGACAGGCTGGAAACACCATATATTTT.

The chain joins TRBV14 to TRBJ2-7; 9 positions agree with TRBD1. CDR3 length: 16 amino acids. V lost 4 bases and J lost 5; bases outside the gene matches: 12. Germline V gene data show CDR1 as SGHDN and CDR2 as FVKESK. CDR3 sequence (DNA): TGTGCCAGCAGCCGACCGGTCGGGACAGGGTCCCACGAGCAGTACTTC. This translates into CASSRPVGTGSHEQYF.

The rearrangement joins TRBV6-5 to TRBJ2-7, with TRBD1 matching 11 bases. The CDR3 sequence is 15 residues long. Germline values: CDR1 MNHEY, CDR2 SVGAGI. V shed 4 bases, J shed 3 bases, and the junction held 5 bases outside the gene matches. CDR3 DNA: TGTGCCAGCAGTTCGGCCGGGACAGGGGGCTACGAGCAGTACTTC. This sequence encodes CASSSAGTGGYEQYF.

J is TRBJ1-1 and V is TRBV23-1, with 7 bases matching TRBD1. TRBV23-1 is annotated as an ORF whose role is uncertain. This CDR3 has 12 amino acids. J gave up 11 bases and V 4 bases, and 7 bases lay outside the gene matches. DNA of the CDR3: TGCGCCAGCAGTCTTGACAGGGATGGGGCTTTCTTT. Amino acid sequence: CASSLDRDGAFF.

This chain connects TRBV6-5 to TRBJ2-2; D unresolved. Germline CDR1 is MNHEY and CDR2 is SVGAGI. Trimming shortened V by 7 bases and J by 3 bases, and 9 bases separated the two germline ends. This CDR3 is 13 amino acids long. Written as DNA, the CDR3 is TGTGCCAGCACCCGAGGTTACACCGGGGAGCTGTTTTTT. Its translation: CASTRGYTGELFF.

A single count supports this clone. V usage is TRBV4-1 and J usage is TRBJ2-1; perhaps TRBD1 as D (5 bases). Germline CDR1 MGHRA, CDR2 YSYEKL. V dropped 0 bases and J dropped 4 bases, with 25 bases sitting between them. The CDR3 has 20 residues. The CDR3 reads CASSQEFIVGRGSPYNEQFF. The CDR3, as DNA: TGCGCCAGCAGCCAAGAATTTATCGTGGGTAGGGGTTCCCCTTACAATGAGCAGTTCTTC.

This chain joins TRBV7-9 and TRBJ1-1, with no clear D. The CDR3 has 17 amino acids. V lost 5 bases, J lost 1 base, and 20 bases lay in between. In germline, CDR1 is SEHNR, CDR2 FQNEAQ (reference sequence). This CDR3 reads CASSVSPSPTGNTEAFF. CDR3 coding DNA: TGTGCCAGCAGCGTCAGTCCCTCTCCCACGGGGAACACTGAAGCTTTCTTT.